These 17 T cell receptor beta chains originate from one sample sequenced in a study of shared clonotypes between healthy human individuals. TCRdb keeps only in-frame clones here, not all; method: immunoSEQ multiplex PCR. The sample yields millions of clones, about 95% seen once. Sequenced input: naive CD4+ T cells sorted from blood. Subset reported: CD45RA+ positively selected. The source of these receptors is a young man in good health.

The chain joins TRBV5-1 to TRBJ2-6, with D maybe TRBD1 (6 bases). This CDR3 region has 17 residues. The germline V gene has CDR1 SGHRS and CDR2 YFSETQ. V was trimmed by 8 bases and J by 2 bases, leaving 20 bases between them. The CDR3 DNA reads TGCGCCAGTGAGGCCGGGACAAGATACCCTGGGGCCAACGTCCTGACTTTC. This sequence encodes CASEAGTRYPGANVLTF.

V usage is TRBV6-5 and J usage is TRBJ2-5; perhaps D is TRBD1 or TRBD2 (5 bases each). In germline, CDR1 is MNHEY, CDR2 SVGAGI. This CDR3 has 15 residues. Trimming pared 6 bases from V and 7 bases from J, leaving 21 bases between. The CDR3 DNA is TGTGCCAGCAGCTCCTGGCAGGGAGCCTTCGGGACCCAGTACTTC. Translated: CASSSWQGAFGTQYF.

The count of this clone is one. The V and J genes are TRBV5-1 and TRBJ2-7; TRBD1 matches 9 bases. Germline CDR1 is SGHRS and CDR2 is YFSETQ. This CDR3 is 15 amino acids long. The V segment lost 4 bases and the J segment 2 bases; nucleotides outside the gene matches: 7. Here the CDR3 reads CASSPAGQGAYEQYF. The CDR3 DNA reads as TGCGCCAGCAGCCCGGCGGGACAGGGCGCCTACGAGCAGTACTTC.

This chain's CDR3 is CASSFRRVAGASSEQFF. CDR3 coding DNA: TGTGCCAGCAGTTTTAGACGGGTAGCGGGAGCTTCGAGTGAGCAGTTCTTC. V usage is TRBV7-2 and J usage is TRBJ2-1, with TRBD2 matching over 9 bases. There are 17 residues in the CDR3. Germline V gene data show CDR1 as SGHTA and CDR2 as FQGNSA. V dropped 6 bases and J dropped 9; count of bases not matched to a gene: 18.

This clone was recorded once. The chain joins TRBV15 to TRBJ2-1, with 7 bases that match TRBD2. Germline values: CDR1 LNHNV, CDR2 YYDKDF (reference sequence). The J segment lost 5 bases and the V segment lost 3 bases, leaving 1 base of the junction unmatched. This CDR3 comprises 13 residues. The CDR3 region has the DNA TGTGCCACCAGCAGCGGGACTAACAATGAGCAGTTCTTC. It codes for CATSSGTNNEQFF. Filled out from reference TRBV15 and TRBJ2-1, the complete variable domain reads DAMVIQNPRYQVTQFGKPVTLSCSQTLNHNVMYWYQQKSSQAPKLLFHYYDKDFNNEADTPDNFQSRRPNTSFCFLDIRSPGLGDTAMYLCATSSGTNNEQFFGPGTRLTVL.

This chain joins TRBV6-4 and TRBJ1-2, with 9 nucleotides matching TRBD1. V was clipped by 4 bases and J by 6 bases; unmatched bases: 18. Looked up from germline, CDR1 is MRHNA and CDR2 is SNTAGT. The CDR3 totals 18 residues. The CDR3 DNA follows: TGTGCCAGCAGTGGCCCCCCATTCCGGGACAGGGATATGAATGGCTACACCTTC. Translation: CASSGPPFRDRDMNGYTF.

Note on this clone: One end of the junction is discordant with germline, which a read error may explain. The V call is TRBV7-7, the J call TRBJ2-1; TRBD2 agrees at 10 bases. Germline values: CDR1 SSHAT, CDR2 FNYEAQ (reference sequence). CDR3 length: 15 amino acids. CDR3 sequence (DNA): TGTGCTAGCAGCTTAAACAGCGGGAGGGCTAATGAGCAGTTCTTC. Protein product: CASSLNSGRANEQFF.

CDR3 nucleotide sequence: TGTGCCATCGGTCGAGCGGGGGGTTACACAGATACGCAGTATTTT. It is translated as CAIGRAGGYTDTQYF. The rearrangement links TRBV10-3 to TRBJ2-3, with 9 bases matching TRBD2. Per germline, CDR1 ENHRY and CDR2 SYGVKD. The CDR3 loop spans 15 amino acids. The J segment lost 2 bases and the V segment lost 8 bases, leaving 8 bases of the junction unmatched.

The chain employs TRBV18 and TRBJ1-1; TRBD1 is a possible D gene (5 bases). Germline-derived CDR1 and CDR2 are KGHSH and LQKENI. This CDR3 is 15 amino acids long. Trimming pared 3 bases from V and 0 bases from J, leaving 11 bases between. The CDR3 sequence: CASSPTGGVNTEAFF. The CDR3 coding sequence is TGTGCCAGCTCACCCACCGGGGGAGTGAACACTGAAGCTTTCTTT.

The rearrangement uses TRBV28 and TRBJ2-6; a weak D match, TRBD1 (6 bases). Germline CDR1 and CDR2: MDHEN and SYDVKM. Trimming removed 3 bases at V and 2 bases at J, with 8 bases between. CDR3 length: 15 amino acids. In DNA form, the CDR3 reads TGTGCCAGCAGTTTGGGGGCGACTGGGGCCAACGTCCTGACTTTC. Residues: CASSLGATGANVLTF.

This sequence joins TRBV9 and TRBJ2-2; D is ambiguous. V was cut by 0 bases and J by 0 bases, with 9 bases left in between. CDR3 length: 16 amino acids. Germline assignment: CDR1 SGDLS and CDR2 YYNGEE. CDR3 region: CASSVDPATNTGELFF. In nucleotides, the CDR3 is TGTGCCAGCAGCGTAGACCCAGCCACGAACACCGGGGAGCTGTTTTTT.

This clone was recorded at least ten times. The chain recombines TRBV7-3 with TRBJ2-5; 9 bases match TRBD2. This CDR3 region has 15 residues. The V and J ends lost 3 bases and 5 bases, in that order; junction bases with no gene match: 7. Germline loops: CDR1 SGHTA, CDR2 FQGTGA. CDR3 sequence (DNA): TGTGCCAGCAGCTTTAGCGGGGGCAACGGGGAGACCCAGTACTTC. Translating it yields CASSFSGGNGETQYF.

The chain has TRBV7-3 and TRBJ2-3; 13 nucleotides align to TRBD2. This CDR3 has 17 amino acids. Germline V lookup: CDR1 SGHTA, CDR2 FQGTGA. The junction had 6 bases not matched to a gene; V was cut back by 3 bases and J by 3 bases. The CDR3: CASSFERTSGGTDTQYF. The CDR3 region has the DNA TGTGCCAGCAGCTTCGAGCGGACTAGCGGGGGAACAGATACGCAGTATTTT.

The chain links TRBV10-3 to TRBJ1-5, with unresolved D. This CDR3 contains 14 residues. Germline lookup yields CDR1 ENHRY and CDR2 SYGVKD. Trimming stripped 2 bases from V and 7 bases from J, with 12 bases between. As DNA, the CDR3 is TGTGCCATCAGTGAGCGTCTCGATGGGCAGCCCCAGCATTTT. Translating gives CAISERLDGQPQHF.

This clone was recorded once. V and J are TRBV18 and TRBJ2-7; D not certain. Between the trimmed V and J ends, which lost 3 bases and 0 bases, there was a span of 9 bases. This CDR3 spans 14 amino acids. Germline CDR1 is KGHSH and CDR2 is LQKENI. CDR3 bases: TGTGCCAGCTCACCCGACGAAACCTCCTACGAGCAGTACTTC. Translated: CASSPDETSYEQYF. Supplemented by reference TRBV18 and TRBJ2-7, the full variable domain reads NAGVMQNPRHLVRRRGQEARLRCSPMKGHSHVYWYRQLPEEGLKFMVYLQKENIIDESGMPKERFSAEFPKEGPSILRIQQVVRGDSAAYFCASSPDETSYEQYFGPGTRLTVT.

The chain recombines TRBV28 with TRBJ2-5; TRBD1 might be the D (5 bases). Germline V gene lookup returns CDR1 MDHEN and CDR2 SYDVKM. Trimming took 3 bases from V and 2 from J, leaving 13 bases between them. The length of the CDR3 is 15 residues. CDR3: CASSLGQGTQETQYF. For the CDR3, the DNA is TGTGCCAGCAGTTTGGGGCAGGGAACACAAGAGACCCAGTACTTC.

This clone was picked up one time. The same CDR3 arises from other DNA sequences in this sample as well. The rearrangement uses TRBV28 and TRBJ2-7; the D is unclear. Trimming removed 2 bases at V and 4 bases at J, with 6 bases between. The CDR3 sequence is 12 residues long. Germline V lookup: CDR1 MDHEN, CDR2 SYDVKM. Written as DNA, the CDR3 is TGTGCCAGCAGTTTAGGCCGTTACGAGCAGTACTTC. Translated: CASSLGRYEQYF.